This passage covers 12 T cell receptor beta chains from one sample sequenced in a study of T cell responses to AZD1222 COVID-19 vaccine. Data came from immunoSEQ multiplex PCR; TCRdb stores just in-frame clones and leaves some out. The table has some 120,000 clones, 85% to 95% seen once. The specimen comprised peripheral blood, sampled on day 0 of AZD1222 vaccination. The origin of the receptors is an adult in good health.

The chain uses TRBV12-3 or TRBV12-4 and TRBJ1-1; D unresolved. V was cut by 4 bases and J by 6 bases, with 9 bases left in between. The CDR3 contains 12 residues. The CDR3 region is CASSSHGAEAFF. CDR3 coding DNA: TGTGCCAGCAGTTCCCACGGGGCTGAAGCTTTCTTT.

The CDR3 coding sequence is TGTGCCAGTACGAGGACCTATAATTCACCCCTCCACTTT. Protein sequence: CASTRTYNSPLHF. The rearrangement uses TRBV19 and TRBJ1-6; no reliable D call. Trimming pared 7 bases from V and 2 bases from J, leaving 6 bases between. The CDR3 contains 13 residues. CDR1 LNHDA and CDR2 SQIVND come from the germline V gene (reference sequence).

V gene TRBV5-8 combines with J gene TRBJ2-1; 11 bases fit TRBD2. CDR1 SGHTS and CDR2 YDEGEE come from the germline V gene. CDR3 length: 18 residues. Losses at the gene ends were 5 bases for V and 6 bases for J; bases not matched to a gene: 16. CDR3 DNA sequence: TGTGCCAGCAGGTCAACACTGATAGCGGGAGGGCTTATCAATGAGCAGTTCTTC. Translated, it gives CASRSTLIAGGLINEQFF.

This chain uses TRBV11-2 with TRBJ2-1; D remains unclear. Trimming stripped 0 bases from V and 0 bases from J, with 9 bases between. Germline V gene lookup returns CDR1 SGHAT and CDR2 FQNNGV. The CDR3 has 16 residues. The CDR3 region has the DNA TGTGCCAGCAGCTTAGATCTACAAAGCTCCTACAATGAGCAGTTCTTC. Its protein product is CASSLDLQSSYNEQFF. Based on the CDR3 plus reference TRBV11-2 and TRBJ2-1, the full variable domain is EAGVAQSPRYKIIEKRQSVAFWCNPISGHATLYWYQQILGQGPKLLIQFQNNGVVDDSQLPKDRFSAERLKGVDSTLKIQPAKLEDSAVYLCASSLDLQSSYNEQFFGPGTRLTVL.

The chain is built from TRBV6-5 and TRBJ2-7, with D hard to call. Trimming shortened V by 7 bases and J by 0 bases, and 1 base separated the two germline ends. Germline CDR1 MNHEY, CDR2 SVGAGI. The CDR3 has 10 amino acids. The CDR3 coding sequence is TGTGCCAGCAACTCCTACGAGCAGTACTTC. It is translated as CASNSYEQYF.

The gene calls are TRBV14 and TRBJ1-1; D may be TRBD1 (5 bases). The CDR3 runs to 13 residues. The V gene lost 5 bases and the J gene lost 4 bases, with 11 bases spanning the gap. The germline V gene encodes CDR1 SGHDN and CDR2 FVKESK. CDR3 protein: CASSWGRGTEAFF. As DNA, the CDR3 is TGTGCCAGCAGCTGGGGAAGGGGCACTGAAGCTTTCTTT.

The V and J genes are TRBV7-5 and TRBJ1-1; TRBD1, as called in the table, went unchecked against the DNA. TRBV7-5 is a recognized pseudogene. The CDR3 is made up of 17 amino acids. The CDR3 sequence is CARSFIRVALVRTEAFF. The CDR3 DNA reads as TGTGCCAGAAGCTTCATCAGGGTTGCCCTAGTACGCACTGAAGCTTTCTTT.

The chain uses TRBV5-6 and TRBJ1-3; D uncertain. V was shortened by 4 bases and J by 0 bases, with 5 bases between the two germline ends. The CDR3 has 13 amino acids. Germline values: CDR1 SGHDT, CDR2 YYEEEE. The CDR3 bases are TGTGCCAGCAGCCCGGACTCTGGAAACACCATATATTTT. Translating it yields CASSPDSGNTIYF.

CDR3 in DNA: TGTGCCAGCAGTTCCCGGACAGGGCCTAACTATGGCTACACCTTC. Amino acids: CASSSRTGPNYGYTF. J is TRBJ1-2 and V is TRBV6-6, with 8 bases matching TRBD1. This CDR3 is built from 15 residues. J lost 0 bases, V lost 4 bases, and 4 bases had no gene match. Per germline, CDR1 MNHNY and CDR2 SVGAGI (reference sequence).

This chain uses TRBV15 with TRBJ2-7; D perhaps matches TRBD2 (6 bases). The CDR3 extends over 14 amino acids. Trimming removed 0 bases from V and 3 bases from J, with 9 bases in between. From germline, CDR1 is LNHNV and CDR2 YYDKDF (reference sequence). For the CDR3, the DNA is TGTGCCACCAGCAGAGATGGGACTCACTACGAGCAGTACTTC. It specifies CATSRDGTHYEQYF.

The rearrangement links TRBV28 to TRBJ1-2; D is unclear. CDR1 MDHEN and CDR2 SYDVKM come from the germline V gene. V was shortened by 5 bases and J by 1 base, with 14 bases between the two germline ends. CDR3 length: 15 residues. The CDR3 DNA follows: TGTGCCAGCAGTACCCGGACCCGTAATAACTATGGCTACACCTTC. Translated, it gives CASSTRTRNNYGYTF.

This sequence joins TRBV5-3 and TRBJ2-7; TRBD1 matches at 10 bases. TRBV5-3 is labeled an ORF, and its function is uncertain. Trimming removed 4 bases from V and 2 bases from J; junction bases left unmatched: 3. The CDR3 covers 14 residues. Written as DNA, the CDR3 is TGTGCCAGAAGCACCGGGACAGGGGCCTACGAGCAGTACTTC. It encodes CARSTGTGAYEQYF.